One sample yielded the 30 T cell receptor beta chains listed below, sequenced in a study of CD8+CD57+ T cells in acquired aplastic anemia. Genomic DNA, serving as template, underwent TCR beta VDJ and CDR3 profiling. TCRdb reprocessed the reads via MiXCR and lists one record per CDR3 protein. The top ten clones hold roughly 23% of a sample with tens of thousands of distinct CDR3 sequences, 76% of them seen once. Sequences were obtained from sorted CD4+, CD8+, or CD8+CD57+ T cells (not recorded which) from PBMCs. These receptors were taken from a human donor in good health, serving as a control.

This rearrangement joins TRBV9 to TRBJ1-2; D remains unclear. The germline V gene encodes CDR1 SGDLS and CDR2 YYNGEE. The CDR3 extends over 18 amino acids. With 2 bases removed from V and 4 bases from J, the gap between germline ends came to 24 bases. CDR3 bases: TGTGCCAGCAGCGTTGAAGATCCGGGGAATAGCCGTTTCTATGGCTACACCTTC. Its protein is CASSVEDPGNSRFYGYTF.

The CDR3 protein is CASRLAGAYEQYF. Here the CDR3 DNA reads TGTGCCAGCAGACTAGCGGGGGCCTACGAGCAGTACTTC. The J gene is TRBJ2-7, the V gene TRBV2; TRBD2 matches 11 bases. V lost 6 bases and J lost 2; bases outside the gene matches: 0. The CDR3 length is 13 residues. The germline V gene encodes CDR1 SNHLY and CDR2 FYNNEI.

J is TRBJ2-7 and V is TRBV7-6, with TRBD1 as a possible D gene (6 bases). Germline values: CDR1 SGHVS, CDR2 FNYEAQ. V dropped 5 bases and J dropped 2 bases, with 10 bases sitting between them. The CDR3 is 13 amino acids. CDR3 in DNA: TGTGCCAGCAGCCCGCAGGGGCCCTACGAGCAGTACTTC. This codes for CASSPQGPYEQYF. The full variable domain, with the rest looked up from reference TRBV7-6 and TRBJ2-7, is GAGVSQSPRYKVTKRGQDVALRCDPISGHVSLYWYRQALGQGPEFLTYFNYEAQQDKSGLPNDRFSAERPEGSISTLTIQRTEQRDSAMYRCASSPQGPYEQYFGPGTRLTVT.

V is TRBV29-1 and J is TRBJ1-2; TRBD1 might be the D (6 bases). The ends were cut back, 6 bases at V and 7 bases at J, with 21 bases in the middle. Germline CDR1 is SQVTM and CDR2 is ANQGSEA. The CDR3 spans 14 residues. The CDR3 is CSVPLEQGGSGYTF. The CDR3 DNA sequence: TGCAGCGTGCCCCTGGAACAGGGAGGTTCTGGCTACACCTTC. Using reference TRBV29-1 and TRBJ1-2 for the parts outside the CDR3, the full variable domain is SAVISQKPSRDICQRGTSLTIQCQVDSQVTMMFWYRQQPGQSLTLIATANQGSEATYESGFVIDKFPISRPNLTFSTLTVSNMSPEDSSIYLCSVPLEQGGSGYTFGSGTRLTVV.

This clonotype is classed as medium-sized (0.01 to 0.1%). The V call is TRBV4-2, the J call TRBJ2-4; tentatively, D is TRBD1 or TRBD2 (5 bases each). The CDR3 is made up of 17 amino acids. CDR1 is LGHNA, CDR2 YNFKEQ, per germline. The germline V and J ends were trimmed by 0 bases and 0 bases, with 12 bases remaining between them. The CDR3 DNA reads as TGTGCCAGCAGCCAAGATGTGAGGGGTTCAGCCAAAAACATTCAGTACTTC. It encodes CASSQDVRGSAKNIQYF.

The chain has TRBV20-1 and TRBJ1-1; D gene ambiguous. The length of the CDR3 is 14 residues. Trimming took off 0 bases at V and 1 base at J, with 9 bases between the two ends. CDR1 and CDR2 (germline): DFQATT, SNEGSKA (reference sequence). The CDR3 DNA follows: TGCAGTGCTAGAGAAACGGGGAGGAACACTGAAGCTTTCTTT. The encoded protein is CSARETGRNTEAFF.

The gene calls are TRBV10-3 and TRBJ1-2; tentatively, D is TRBD1 (5 bases). V lost 4 bases and J lost 8, with 20 bases in between. Germline lookup yields CDR1 ENHRY and CDR2 SYGVKD. The length of the CDR3 is 15 residues. Here the CDR3 DNA reads TGTGCCATCAGTGGGGCACGGGGGGGGAATCTGGGCTACACCTTC. Protein: CAISGARGGNLGYTF.

The chain combines TRBV11-1 with TRBJ1-1; no definite D call. This CDR3 has 16 residues. The V end lost 5 bases, the J end lost 5 bases, and 21 bases lay between the germline ends. Germline V lookup: CDR1 SGHAT, CDR2 FQDESV (reference sequence). This chain's CDR3 is CASSPRWEGRVTEAFF. The DNA of the CDR3 is TGTGCCAGCAGCCCCAGGTGGGAAGGGAGAGTGACTGAAGCTTTCTTT. Combining the CDR3 with reference TRBV11-1 and TRBJ1-1 gives the whole variable domain EAEVAQSPRYKITEKSQAVAFWCDPISGHATLYWYRQILGQGPELLVQFQDESVVDDSQLPKDRFSAERLKGVDSTLKIQPAELGDSAMYLCASSPRWEGRVTEAFFGQGTRLTVV.

The chain uses TRBV13 and TRBJ2-6; the D gene is possibly TRBD1 (6 bases). The germline CDR1 and CDR2 sequences are PRHDT and FYEKMQ (reference sequence). V was shortened by 9 bases and J by 2 bases, with 14 bases between the two germline ends. The CDR3 consists of 15 residues. The CDR3 DNA follows: TGTGCCAGTAACAGGGACCGGGCTGGGGCCAACGTCCTGACTTTC. Residues: CASNRDRAGANVLTF.

The J gene is TRBJ1-6, the V gene TRBV19; no clear D gene. V shed 3 bases and J shed 7 bases, with 4 bases lying between them. Germline CDR1 and CDR2: LNHDA and SQIVND (reference sequence). The CDR3 totals 12 residues. The CDR3 DNA is TGTGCCAGTAGTATGAGCAATTCACCCCTCCACTTT. Translation: CASSMSNSPLHF.

The V and J genes are TRBV10-1 and TRBJ1-1; no reliable D call. Germline values: CDR1 WNHNN, CDR2 SYGVQD (reference sequence). V gave up 5 bases and J gave up 8 bases, with 12 bases separating them. This CDR3 has 12 amino acids. The CDR3 coding sequence is TGCGCCAGCAGTATCGGGCCGGGCGAAGCTTTCTTT. It specifies CASSIGPGEAFF.

This clonotype was recorded a few times. The J gene is TRBJ2-5, the V gene TRBV10-1, with TRBD2 matching over 9 bases. The CDR3 runs 17 residues. The germline V gene has CDR1 WNHNN and CDR2 SYGVQD (reference sequence). J gave up 5 bases and V 6 bases, and 16 bases lay outside the gene matches. CDR3 loop: CASSQGSSGVARETQYF. CDR3 nucleotide sequence: TGCGCCAGCAGCCAAGGATCTAGCGGGGTCGCCCGGGAGACCCAGTACTTC.

The chain joins TRBV15 to TRBJ1-2; the D gene is possibly TRBD1 (6 bases). This CDR3 spans 12 amino acids. The germline V and J ends were trimmed by 5 bases and 5 bases, with 9 bases remaining between them. The V gene's germline CDR1 is LNHNV and CDR2 YYDKDF (reference sequence). DNA for the CDR3: TGTGCCACCAGCCGCGGACAGTATGGCTACACCTTC. Its translation is CATSRGQYGYTF.

The chain combines TRBV19 with TRBJ1-2; a possible D gene is TRBD1 (5 bases). V was cut by 4 bases and J by 8 bases, with 17 bases left in between. From germline, CDR1 is LNHDA and CDR2 SQIVND (reference sequence). The length of the CDR3 is 14 residues. The CDR3 here is CASSKPGMEGGYTF. CDR3 bases: TGTGCCAGTAGTAAGCCCGGCATGGAGGGGGGCTACACCTTC.

In this sample, this clonotype turned up many times. The rearrangement uses TRBV19 and TRBJ1-5; perhaps TRBD1 as D (6 bases). This CDR3 is 15 amino acids long. Germline V gene data show CDR1 as LNHDA and CDR2 as SQIVND (reference sequence). Trimming stripped 4 bases from V and 12 bases from J, with 22 bases between. CDR3 region: CASSKGGGLRGDQHF. The CDR3 DNA reads TGTGCCAGTAGTAAAGGGGGAGGACTCCGGGGGGACCAGCATTTT.

The rearrangement links TRBV27 to TRBJ1-2; possibly TRBD1 for D (5 bases). Germline V gene data show CDR1 as MNHEY and CDR2 as SMNVEV (reference sequence). The V end was cut by 2 bases, the J end by 4 bases, with 20 bases between. The CDR3 runs to 17 residues. As DNA, the CDR3 is TGTGCCAGCAGTTTAAGTTGGGGCCAGGAAGTTCCCTATGGCTACACCTTC. Translation gives CASSLSWGQEVPYGYTF.

The CDR3 region has the DNA TGTGCCAGCAGTGAATTTGGGGAATCCTACGAGCAGTACTTC. It translates to CASSEFGESYEQYF. The rearrangement joins TRBV7-8 to TRBJ2-7; D ambiguous. V gave up 6 bases and J gave up 1 base, with 13 bases separating them. The CDR3 covers 14 residues. Germline V gene data show CDR1 as SGHVS and CDR2 as FQNEAQ.

Notes on this clonotype: Germline and junction disagree at one end, which may indicate a read error. The chain links TRBV10-3 to TRBJ2-3; 7 bases are a match to TRBD1. CDR3 size: 12 residues. From germline, CDR1 is ENHRY and CDR2 SYGVKD. CDR3 in amino acids: CAIGTDTDAQYF. CDR3 sequence (DNA): TGTGCCATTGGGACAGACACAGATGCGCAGTATTTT.

The V and J genes are TRBV27 and TRBJ2-5; 9 positions agree with TRBD1. Germline CDR1 MNHEY, CDR2 SMNVEV (reference sequence). This CDR3 region has 14 residues. V shed 5 bases and J 5 bases; nucleotides not matched to a gene: 6. CDR3 DNA: TGTGCCAGCAGTGTCGGGACAGGGATTGAGACCCAGTACTTC. Its protein product is CASSVGTGIETQYF.

The chain has TRBV9 and TRBJ2-7, with D perhaps matching TRBD1 or TRBD2 (5 bases each). Trimming shortened V by 3 bases and J by 2 bases, and 9 bases separated the two germline ends. The CDR3 runs 13 residues. Germline V gives CDR1 SGDLS, CDR2 YYNGEE. CDR3 sequence: CASSEGPTYEQYF. The CDR3, as DNA: TGTGCCAGCAGCGAGGGACCAACCTACGAGCAGTACTTC.

The V gene is TRBV11-2, the J gene TRBJ2-1; no definite D call. This CDR3 region has 12 residues. Germline CDR1 is SGHAT and CDR2 is FQNNGV. Trimming took off 5 bases at V and 6 bases at J, with 8 bases between the two ends. CDR3 nucleotides: TGTGCCAGCAGCCATTATAGCAATGAGCAGTTCTTC. Encoded protein: CASSHYSNEQFF.

The rearrangement links TRBV10-1 to TRBJ1-1, with D tentatively TRBD1 (6 bases). The CDR3 sequence is 11 residues long. Germline V gene lookup returns CDR1 WNHNN and CDR2 SYGVQD (reference sequence). The germline V and J ends were trimmed by 7 bases and 11 bases, with 14 bases remaining between them. CDR3 nucleotides: TGCGCCAGCACCGACGGACAGTGGGCTTTCTTT. Translation gives CASTDGQWAFF.

This clonotype was picked up one time. This chain joins TRBV2 and TRBJ1-2; TRBD1 aligns across 12 bases. Losses at the gene ends were 1 base for V and 8 bases for J; bases not matched to a gene: 5. This CDR3 is 15 amino acids long. CDR1 SNHLY and CDR2 FYNNEI come from the germline V gene. CDR3 coding DNA: TGTGCCAGCAGTGAAGTGGGGACAGGGGGCTTGGGCTACACCTTC. It encodes CASSEVGTGGLGYTF.

This clonotype has a count of ten or more. This chain joins TRBV10-2 and TRBJ2-7, with 10 bases lining up with TRBD1. The CDR3 extends over 15 amino acids. With 7 bases clipped from V and 0 bases from J, the junction kept 6 bases outside the gene matches. Germline-derived CDR1 and CDR2 are WSHSY and SAAADI. This CDR3 reads CASNAGTGVSYEQYF. Here the CDR3 DNA reads TGCGCCAGCAACGCCGGGACAGGGGTCTCCTACGAGCAGTACTTC.

The chain joins TRBV29-1 to TRBJ2-5, with 9 positions matching TRBD1. Germline-derived CDR1 and CDR2 are SQVTM and ANQGSEA. The V gene end was trimmed by 5 bases and the J gene end by 6 bases; junction bases not matched to a gene: 10. The CDR3 has 14 amino acids. DNA of the CDR3: TGCAGCGTTACGAACTTGGACAGGGGAAAGACCCAGTACTTC. It translates to CSVTNLDRGKTQYF.

This chain connects TRBV12-3 or TRBV12-4 to TRBJ1-1; maybe TRBD1 (5 bases). The CDR3 consists of 14 residues. The V gene lost 6 bases and the J gene lost 1 base, with 12 bases spanning the gap. The CDR3 is CASRKRQSNTEAFF. The CDR3 DNA reads as TGTGCCAGCAGGAAACGACAGTCGAACACTGAAGCTTTCTTT.

The rearrangement joins TRBV7-6 to TRBJ1-1; D remains ambiguous. There are 14 residues in the CDR3. V lost 5 bases and J 2 bases, leaving 12 bases between the germline ends. Germline CDR1 and CDR2: SGHVS and FNYEAQ. The CDR3 DNA reads as TGTGCCAGCAGCCCACAGCTCAGAAACACTGAAGCTTTCTTT. Translation: CASSPQLRNTEAFF.

A note on this clonotype: This likely comes from a read error, as the CDR3 has no conserved phenylalanine or tryptophan at its end. The rearrangement uses TRBV10-2 and TRBJ2-3; 14 bases are a match to TRBD2. CDR3 length: 15 residues. Germline-derived CDR1 and CDR2 are WSHSY and SAAADI. The V and J ends lost 8 bases and 3 bases, in that order; junction bases with no gene match: 4. The CDR3 DNA is TGCGCCAGCCGGACTAGCGGGGGGTCTACAGATACGCAGTATTCT. Protein: CASRTSGGSTDTQYS.

The V gene is TRBV7-6, the J gene TRBJ2-7; D not certain. Trimming removed 5 bases at V and 3 bases at J, with 11 bases between. The germline V gene has CDR1 SGHVS and CDR2 FNYEAQ. This CDR3 is 13 amino acids long. DNA of the CDR3: TGTGCCAGCAGCCCGCAACGTGGCTACGAGCAGTACTTC. This encodes CASSPQRGYEQYF.

V gene TRBV5-6 combines with J gene TRBJ2-7, with D possibly TRBD1 on 6 matching bases. This CDR3 has 13 residues. The germline V gene has CDR1 SGHDT and CDR2 YYEEEE. The V gene lost 1 base and the J gene lost 1 base, with 6 bases spanning the gap. The CDR3 sequence: CASSLTGSYEQYV. The CDR3 region has the DNA TGTGCCAGCAGCTTGACAGGGTCCTACGAGCAGTACGTC.